A selection of T cell receptor beta chains follows, all from one sample in a study of tumor and adjacent non-tumor tissue in lung cancer. TCRdb passed the multiplex PCR reads through MiXCR, listing each CDR3 protein once. The repertoire holds some 93,000 distinct CDR3 sequences, with around 71% as singletons. Sequenced material: lung tumor tissue. The receptors shown here come from a man aged 55 to 70 with non-small cell lung cancer. CDR3s include the opening cysteine and the closing phenylalanine or tryptophan. A D gene is named only where the DNA matches it firmly. Size tells how often a clone was seen (once, few, many) or the class of an expanded clone, and some rows leave it out.

v_gene	j_gene	d_gene	abundance	CDR3aa	CDR3nt
TRBV7-9	TRBJ1-6	NA	NA	CDSSQGRNSPLHF	TGTGACAGTAGCCAGGGGAGAAATTCACCCCTCCACTTT
TRBV19	TRBJ1-5	TRBD1	NA	CASSKGQGDQPQHF	TGTGCCAGTAGTAAGGGACAGGGGGATCAGCCCCAGCATTTT
TRBV2	TRBJ2-5	TRBD2	NA	CASNPLAGGGETQYF	TGCGCCAGCAATCCTCTAGCGGGAGGAGGAGAGACCCAGTACTTC
TRBV11-3	TRBJ2-3	TRBD2	NA	CASWVAGGTTDTQYF	TGTGCCAGTTGGGTAGCGGGAGGTACCACAGATACGCAGTATTTT
TRBV11-2	TRBJ2-3	NA	many	CASSLGASGWASTDTQYF	TGTGCCAGCAGCTTAGGGGCTTCAGGGTGGGCGAGCACAGATACGCAGTATTTT
TRBV29-1	TRBJ2-7	NA	NA	CSIETGSYEQYF	TGCAGCATTGAAACAGGTTCCTACGAGCAGTACTTC
TRBV6-2/TRBV6-3	TRBJ2-1	TRBD2	many	CASSSLAGVINEQFF	TGTGCCAGCAGCTCCCTAGCGGGAGTAATCAATGAGCAGTTCTTC
TRBV11-2	TRBJ2-1	NA	NA	CASNPPWRSSYNVQFF	TGTGCCAGCAACCCCCCCTGGAGGAGCTCCTACAATGTGCAGTTCTTC
TRBV4-3	TRBJ1-6	NA	NA	CANSESGSSPLHF	TGCGCCAACAGCGAATCTGGCAGTTCACCCCTCCACTTT
TRBV11-1	TRBJ2-2	TRBD1	NA	CASSFVMTGELSF	TGTGCCAGCAGCTTTGTAATGACAGGGGAGCTGTCTTTT
TRBV4-1	TRBJ1-5	NA	NA	CAISQAGFGSNQPQHF	TGCGCCATTAGCCAAGCCGGGTTTGGGAGCAATCAGCCCCAGCATTTT
TRBV7-9	TRBJ1-1	NA	NA	CVSSHRGWADREAFF	TGTGTCAGCAGCCATAGGGGATGGGCGGACCGAGAAGCCTTCTTT
TRBV6-5	TRBJ1-2	NA	NA	CASGYSGGQGGYTF	TGTGCCAGCGGTTATAGTGGGGGTCAGGGTGGCTACACCTTT
TRBV6-6	TRBJ1-5	NA	NA	CTSAVLLVYSNQPQHF	TGTACCAGCGCGGTGCTGTTGGTATATAGCAATCAGCCCCAGCATTTT